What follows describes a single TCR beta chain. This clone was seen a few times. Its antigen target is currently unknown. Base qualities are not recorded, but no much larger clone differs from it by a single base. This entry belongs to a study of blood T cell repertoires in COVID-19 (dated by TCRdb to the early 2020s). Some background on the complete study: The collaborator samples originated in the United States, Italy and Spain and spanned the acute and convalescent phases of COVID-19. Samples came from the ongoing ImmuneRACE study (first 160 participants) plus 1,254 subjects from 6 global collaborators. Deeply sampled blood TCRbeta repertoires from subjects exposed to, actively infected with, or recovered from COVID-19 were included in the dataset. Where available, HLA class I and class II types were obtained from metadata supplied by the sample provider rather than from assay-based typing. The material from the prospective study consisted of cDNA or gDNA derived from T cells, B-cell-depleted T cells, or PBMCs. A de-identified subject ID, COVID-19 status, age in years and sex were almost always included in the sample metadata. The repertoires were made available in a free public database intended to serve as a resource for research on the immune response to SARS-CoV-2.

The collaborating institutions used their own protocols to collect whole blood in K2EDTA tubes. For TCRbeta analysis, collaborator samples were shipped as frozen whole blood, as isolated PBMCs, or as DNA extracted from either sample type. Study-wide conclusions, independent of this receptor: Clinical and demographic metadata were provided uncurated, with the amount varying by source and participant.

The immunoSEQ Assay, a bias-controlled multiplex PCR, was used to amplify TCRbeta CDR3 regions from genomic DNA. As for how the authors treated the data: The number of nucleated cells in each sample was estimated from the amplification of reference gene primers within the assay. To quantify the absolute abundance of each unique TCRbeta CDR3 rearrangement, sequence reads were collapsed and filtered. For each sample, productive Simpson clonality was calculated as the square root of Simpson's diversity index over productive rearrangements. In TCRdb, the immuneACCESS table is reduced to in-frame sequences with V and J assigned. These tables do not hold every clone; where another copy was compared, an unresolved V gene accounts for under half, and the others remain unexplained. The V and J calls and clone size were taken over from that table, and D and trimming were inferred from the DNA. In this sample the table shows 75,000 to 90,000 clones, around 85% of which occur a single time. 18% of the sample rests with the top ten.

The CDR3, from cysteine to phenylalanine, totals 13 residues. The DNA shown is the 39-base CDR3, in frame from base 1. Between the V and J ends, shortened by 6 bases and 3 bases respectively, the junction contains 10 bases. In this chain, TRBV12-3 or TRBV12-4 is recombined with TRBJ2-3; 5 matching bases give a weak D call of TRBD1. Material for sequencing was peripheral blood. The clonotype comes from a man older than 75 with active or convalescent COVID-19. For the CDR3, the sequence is CASSYRQTDTQYF. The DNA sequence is TGTGCCAGCAGCTATCGACAGACAGATACGCAGTATTTT.